This TCR beta chain was profiled in a study of monozygotic twins with inflammatory bowel disease. Study outcomes and limitations: Repertoire similarity did not separate concordant from discordant twins, possibly from limited power.

TCRdb processed the 5' RACE reads again and assigns one entry to each CDR3 protein, with no DNA. The specimen's table records around 220,000 distinct CDR3 sequences. On this clonotype itself: What it binds is not known.

Germline CDR1 and CDR2: SGHRS and YFSETQ. This CDR3 comprises 16 residues. The sequencing sample was made of blood. The rearrangement joins TRBV5-1 to TRBJ1-1. The TCR sequence derives from a human donor with ulcerative colitis or Crohn's disease, or a healthy co-twin of an affected twin (not recorded which). CDR3 region: CASSSIGFSENTEAFF. Together with reference TRBV5-1 and TRBJ1-1, the CDR3 gives the full variable domain: KAGVTQTPRYLIKTRGQQVTLSCSPISGHRSVSWYQQTPGQGLQFLFEYFSETQRNKGNFPGRFSGRQFSNSRSEMNVSTLELGDSALYLCASSSIGFSENTEAFFGQGTRLTVV.